Presented here are 20 T cell receptor beta chains from one specimen sequenced in a study of T cell responses to AZD1222 COVID-19 vaccine (dated by TCRdb to the early 2020s). The library was built by means of the immunoSEQ multiplex PCR assay. In its TCRdb copy, this immuneACCESS table keeps in-frame sequences only and misses some clones. Where compared with another copy, unresolved V genes explain less than half of these, and the others have no known cause. This sample comprises around 150,000 clones, 90% of them detected only once. Approximately 3% of the sample lies in the top ten. According to the study, the label for this sample's time point signals: about 28 days (+/-7) after the second vaccine dose. The material sequenced was peripheral blood, taken 28 days after the second AZD1222 dose. The receptors were sampled from an adult who received the AZD1222 COVID-19 vaccine.

This chain uses TRBV25-1 with TRBJ2-6; D is undetermined. The CDR3 runs 14 residues. The ends were cut back, 3 bases at V and 0 bases at J, with 3 bases in the middle. Germline V lookup: CDR1 MGHDK, CDR2 SYGVNS. The CDR3 loop reads CASSDPSGANVLTF. CDR3 nucleotide sequence: TGTGCCAGCAGTGATCCCTCTGGGGCCAACGTCCTGACTTTC. The whole variable domain, filled in from reference TRBV25-1 and TRBJ2-6, reads EADIYQTPRYLVIGTGKKITLECSQTMGHDKMYWYQQDPGMELHLIHYSYGVNSTEKGDLSSESTVSRIRTEHFPLTLESARPSHTSQYLCASSDPSGANVLTFGAGSRLTVL.

This chain joins TRBV10-3 and TRBJ2-1; TRBD2 matches at 16 bases. Germline CDR1 is ENHRY and CDR2 is SYGVKD. The CDR3 has 20 residues. V gave up 2 bases and J gave up 0 bases; unmatched junction bases: 7. As DNA, the CDR3 is TGTGCCATCAGTGAGAGCCCGGGACTAGCGGGAGGGCGCTCCTACAATGAGCAGTTCTTC. Its translation is CAISESPGLAGGRSYNEQFF.

The gene calls are TRBV5-1 and TRBJ2-7; TRBD1 agrees at 7 bases. This CDR3 region has 15 residues. Germline trimming cut 3 bases from V and 7 bases from J; bases unmatched to any gene: 13. Germline V lookup: CDR1 SGHRS, CDR2 YFSETQ. CDR3 nucleotide sequence: TGCGCCAGCAGCTCACGACAGGGAGCCCCAGTGGAGCAGTACTTC. The encoded protein is CASSSRQGAPVEQYF.

The J gene is TRBJ2-6, the V gene TRBV6-6; 11 nucleotides align to TRBD1. The V gene end was trimmed by 6 bases and the J gene end by 2 bases; junction bases not matched to a gene: 18. This CDR3 contains 21 residues. Germline V gene sequence: CDR1 MNHNY, CDR2 SVGAGI (reference sequence). The DNA of the CDR3 is TGTGCCAGCAGCTCTCAAGGCGGGTTTGGGACAGGGGGGACTGGGGCCAACGTCCTGACTTTC. Its translation: CASSSQGGFGTGGTGANVLTF.

This clone was detected a few times. The chain links TRBV25-1 to TRBJ2-5; no clear D. Trimming shortened V by 3 bases and J by 5 bases, and 10 bases separated the two germline ends. Germline-derived CDR1 and CDR2 are MGHDK and SYGVNS. The CDR3 is made up of 13 amino acids. The CDR3 loop reads CASSETMWETQYF. CDR3 DNA sequence: TGTGCCAGCAGTGAGACGATGTGGGAGACCCAGTACTTC.

V is TRBV6-5 and J is TRBJ1-1; unclear D gene. CDR3 length: 15 amino acids. V was cut by 7 bases and J by 0 bases, with 15 bases left in between. CDR1 MNHEY and CDR2 SVGAGI come from the germline V gene. The CDR3 reads CASTPAGVMNTEAFF. CDR3 DNA sequence: TGTGCCAGCACCCCCGCTGGGGTTATGAACACTGAAGCTTTCTTT.

The chain is built from TRBV6-1 and TRBJ2-1; either TRBD1 or TRBD2 may fit D (5 bases each). Germline CDR1 reads MNHNS; CDR2 reads SASEGT. CDR3 length: 12 residues. V shed 0 bases and J shed 10 bases, with 7 bases lying between them. DNA for the CDR3: TGTGCCAGCAGTGAAGCATGGGGGGAGCAGTTCTTC. It encodes CASSEAWGEQFF.

This clone was observed a single time. V usage is TRBV25-1 and J usage is TRBJ2-7, with TRBD1 matching 12 bases. V gave up 6 bases and J gave up 5 bases; unmatched junction bases: 2. Germline CDR1 MGHDK, CDR2 SYGVNS. The length of the CDR3 is 13 residues. Here the CDR3 DNA reads TGTGCCAGCAGCGGGACAGGGGGCCACGAGCAGTACTTC. Translated: CASSGTGGHEQYF.

The chain has TRBV5-1 and TRBJ1-5, with D tentatively TRBD1 (5 bases). This CDR3 is built from 15 residues. Trimming took 0 bases from V and 1 from J, leaving 8 bases between them. Germline CDR1 is SGHRS and CDR2 is YFSETQ. Here the CDR3 DNA reads TGCGCCAGCAGCTTGGATCCAGGGAGCAATCAGCCCCAGCATTTT. Its translation is CASSLDPGSNQPQHF.

The rearrangement joins TRBV10-2 to TRBJ2-7; either TRBD1 or TRBD2 may supply D (7 bases each). Germline V gives CDR1 WSHSY, CDR2 SAAADI. V lost 3 bases to trimming and J lost 0 bases, with 18 bases between them. The CDR3 totals 17 residues. CDR3 bases: TGCGCCAGCAGTGAAGAGAATACAGGGGACTACTCCTACGAGCAGTACTTC. It translates to CASSEENTGDYSYEQYF.

The CDR3 sequence is CASSLLNQPQHF. CDR3 coding DNA: TGTGCCAGCAGCTTACTTAATCAGCCCCAGCATTTT. This sequence joins TRBV11-2 and TRBJ1-5; D is ambiguous. CDR3 length equals 12 residues. V was cut by 2 bases and J by 4 bases, with 3 bases left in between. Germline-derived CDR1 and CDR2 are SGHAT and FQNNGV. The full variable domain, in which reference TRBV11-2 and TRBJ1-5 provide the parts outside the CDR3, is EAGVAQSPRYKIIEKRQSVAFWCNPISGHATLYWYQQILGQGPKLLIQFQNNGVVDDSQLPKDRFSAERLKGVDSTLKIQPAKLEDSAVYLCASSLLNQPQHFGDGTRLSIL.

The genes are TRBV5-6 and TRBJ1-2, with D unresolved. CDR3 length equals 13 residues. Germline CDR1 SGHDT, CDR2 YYEEEE. The V end was cut by 3 bases, the J end by 3 bases, with 9 bases between. In DNA, the CDR3 is TGTGCCAGCAGCTCCCAGGCACACTATGGCTACACCTTC. It specifies CASSSQAHYGYTF.

The chain carries TRBV7-2 and TRBJ1-5, with D unclear. The V end was cut by 0 bases, the J end by 1 base, with 7 bases between. In germline, CDR1 is SGHTA, CDR2 FQGNSA. The CDR3 spans 15 residues. CDR3 region: CASSLAPKSNQPQHF. The CDR3 bases are TGTGCCAGCAGCTTAGCCCCGAAGAGCAATCAGCCCCAGCATTTT.

The J gene is TRBJ1-2, the V gene TRBV18; 9 positions agree with TRBD1. Germline trimming cut 2 bases from V and 3 bases from J; bases unmatched to any gene: 4. The germline gives CDR1 KGHSH, CDR2 LQKENI. The CDR3 has 15 residues. This CDR3 reads CASSPRQGGDYGYTF. CDR3 DNA: TGTGCCAGCTCACCAAGACAGGGGGGCGACTATGGCTACACCTTC.

The CDR3 nucleotides are TGTGCCAGTAGGCCACAGGGAATTAGCACAGATACGCAGTATTTT. It translates to CASRPQGISTDTQYF. This chain joins TRBV19 and TRBJ2-3, with a tentative D call TRBD1 (6 bases). V lost 6 bases, J lost 0 bases, and 13 bases lay in between. Germline V lookup: CDR1 LNHDA, CDR2 SQIVND (reference sequence). The CDR3 loop spans 15 amino acids.

The CDR3 protein is CASGNQGLGGYTF. As DNA, the CDR3 is TGTGCCAGCGGGAATCAAGGGCTCGGTGGCTACACCTTC. The genes are TRBV2 and TRBJ1-2; D gene ambiguous. CDR1 and CDR2 (germline): SNHLY, FYNNEI. The V end lost 8 bases, the J end lost 7 bases, and 17 bases lay between the germline ends. There are 13 residues in the CDR3.

This chain joins TRBV5-4 and TRBJ2-1, with D possibly TRBD2 on 6 matching bases. V shed 4 bases and J shed 2 bases, with 19 bases lying between them. Germline V gene sequence: CDR1 SGHNT, CDR2 YYREEE (reference sequence). The CDR3 has 17 amino acids. The CDR3 loop is CASSRERLGPTYNEQFF. The CDR3 bases are TGTGCCAGCAGCCGGGAGCGCCTGGGCCCCACCTACAATGAGCAGTTCTTC.

The chain carries TRBV21-1 and TRBJ2-7. TRBV21-1 is flagged as a pseudogene. This CDR3 has 11 amino acids. Here the CDR3 reads CASSKVYEQYF. The CDR3 coding sequence is TGTGCCAGCAGCAAAGTCTACGAGCAGTACTTC.

The chain has TRBV29-1 and TRBJ2-7; possibly TRBD2 for D (6 bases). The CDR3 length is 14 residues. V gave up 5 bases and J gave up 0 bases, with 14 bases separating them. Germline-derived CDR1 and CDR2 are SQVTM and ANQGSEA. The CDR3: CSVLLGRSSYEQYF. DNA for the CDR3: TGCAGCGTTCTACTTGGGAGGAGCTCCTACGAGCAGTACTTC.

The chain combines TRBV12-5 with TRBJ2-1; 9 positions match TRBD2. CDR1 is LGHNT and CDR2 is FRNRAP in the germline V gene. V shed 3 bases, J shed 7 bases, and the junction held 1 base outside the gene matches. This CDR3 is 13 amino acids long. CDR3 loop: CASGLAGGNEQFF. DNA for the CDR3: TGTGCTAGTGGTTTAGCGGGGGGAAATGAGCAGTTCTTC.